Below are 18 T cell receptor beta chains sequenced from a single sample in a study of cytomegalovirus exposure and HLA in healthy donors. Primers included in the PCR were 60 Vbeta and 13 Jbeta primers. Sequencing was performed with immunoSEQ multiplex PCR; in TCRdb, only in-frame clones are kept and a portion is missing. The sample records 150,000 to 200,000 clones, approximately 75% being singletons. Sequencing used PBMCs. The receptors shown here come from a girl between 10 and 17 years old in good health and CMV-seronegative.

The DNA for the CDR3 is TGCGCCAGCAGCTTTACAGCCTACGAGCAGTACTTC. Residues: CASSFTAYEQYF. This chain connects TRBV5-1 to TRBJ2-7; D remains unclear. In germline, CDR1 is SGHRS, CDR2 YFSETQ. The CDR3 has 12 amino acids. V dropped 2 bases and J dropped 2 bases, with 5 bases sitting between them.

V and J are TRBV2 and TRBJ1-6; 7 nucleotides align to TRBD1. Trimming removed 5 bases from V and 3 bases from J; junction bases left unmatched: 4. The CDR3 totals 15 residues. CDR1 is SNHLY, CDR2 FYNNEI, per germline. The CDR3 sequence is CASSQQGIYNSPLHF. The CDR3 DNA is TGTGCCAGCAGTCAACAGGGGATCTATAATTCACCCCTCCACTTT.

The chain uses TRBV18 and TRBJ2-7; TRBD2 agrees at 7 bases. CDR1 KGHSH and CDR2 LQKENI come from the germline V gene. The CDR3 sequence is 12 residues long. The J segment lost 3 bases and the V segment lost 8 bases, leaving 4 bases of the junction unmatched. CDR3 sequence reads: CASGEGLYEQYF. CDR3 sequence (DNA): TGTGCCAGCGGGGAGGGACTCTACGAGCAGTACTTC.

The V call is TRBV7-8, the J call TRBJ1-1; tentative D call: TRBD1 (5 bases). This CDR3 is 13 amino acids long. Germline V gene sequence: CDR1 SGHVS, CDR2 FQNEAQ. V was shortened by 4 bases and J by 1 base, with 7 bases between the two germline ends. CDR3 coding DNA: TGTGCCAGCAGCTCGACAGAGAACACTGAAGCTTTCTTT. Its translation: CASSSTENTEAFF.

This clone was observed a handful of times. The V call is TRBV7-7, the J call TRBJ2-5; the match to TRBD2 covers 13 bases. CDR3 length: 16 amino acids. The germline V gene has CDR1 SSHAT and CDR2 FNYEAQ (reference sequence). V shed 1 base, J shed 6 bases, and the junction held 5 bases outside the gene matches. Written as DNA, the CDR3 is TGTGCCAGCAGCTTAGGAACTAGCGGGGGGGCCAAGACCCAGTACTTC. Protein product: CASSLGTSGGAKTQYF.

The CDR3 sequence: CASSIYGTGNSPLHF. The CDR3 coding sequence is TGTGCCAGTAGTATTTATGGGACAGGTAATTCACCCCTCCACTTT. J is TRBJ1-6 and V is TRBV19, with 8 bases aligning to TRBD1. CDR1 and CDR2 from the germline V gene are LNHDA and SQIVND (reference sequence). The ends lost 3 bases at V and 6 bases at J; junction bases unmatched: 4. This CDR3 has 15 amino acids. The full variable domain, completed using reference TRBV19 and TRBJ1-6, is DGGITQSPKYLFRKEGQNVTLSCEQNLNHDAMYWYRQDPGQGLRLIYYSQIVNDFQKGDIAEGYSVSREKKESFPLTVTSAQKNPTAFYLCASSIYGTGNSPLHFGNGTRLTVT.

Details on this clone: Other DNA sequences within the sample encode an identical CDR3. V is TRBV27 and J is TRBJ2-1; 7 nucleotides agree with TRBD1. This CDR3 contains 13 residues. Germline V gives CDR1 MNHEY, CDR2 SMNVEV (reference sequence). V gave up 3 bases and J gave up 6 bases; unmatched junction bases: 2. CDR3 region: CASSFSGGNEQFF. DNA for the CDR3: TGTGCCAGCAGTTTTTCAGGGGGCAATGAGCAGTTCTTC.

This clone has only a few counts. This rearrangement joins TRBV5-1 to TRBJ1-6, with 7 bases identical to TRBD1. Trimming at V came to 0 bases and at J to 9 bases, leaving 9 bases not matched to a gene. The CDR3 spans 16 residues. Germline V gene lookup returns CDR1 SGHRS and CDR2 YFSETQ. DNA for the CDR3: TGCGCCAGCAGCTTGGCCCGACAGGGATCAGGTTCACCCCTCCACTTT. Translating it yields CASSLARQGSGSPLHF. The variable domain in full, completed from reference TRBV5-1 and TRBJ1-6, reads KAGVTQTPRYLIKTRGQQVTLSCSPISGHRSVSWYQQTPGQGLQFLFEYFSETQRNKGNFPGRFSGRQFSNSRSEMNVSTLELGDSALYLCASSLARQGSGSPLHFGNGTRLTVT.

This clone occurred a few times. The chain couples TRBV5-6 to TRBJ2-5, with a possible D match to TRBD2 (6 bases). V gave up 4 bases and J gave up 0 bases, with 13 bases separating them. CDR1 is SGHDT, CDR2 YYEEEE, per germline. The CDR3 runs to 15 residues. Here the CDR3 DNA reads TGTGCCAGCAGCCGTAGCGGAGGGTACCAAGAGACCCAGTACTTC. Translation: CASSRSGGYQETQYF. Supplemented by reference TRBV5-6 and TRBJ2-5, the full variable domain reads DAGVTQSPTHLIKTRGQQVTLRCSPKSGHDTVSWYQQALGQGPQFIFQYYEEEERQRGNFPDRFSGHQFPNYSSELNVNALLLGDSALYLCASSRSGGYQETQYFGPGTRLLVL.

This clone was counted between two and nine times. The V gene is TRBV7-9, the J gene TRBJ1-5; possible D gene TRBD1, 5 bases. The germline V gene encodes CDR1 SEHNR and CDR2 FQNEAQ (reference sequence). This CDR3 has 13 amino acids. The V gene lost 5 bases and the J gene lost 4 bases, with 9 bases spanning the gap. CDR3 coding DNA: TGTGCCAGCAGCCTACAGGTAAATCAGCCCCAGCATTTT. Translated: CASSLQVNQPQHF.

The chain carries TRBV2 and TRBJ1-1, with TRBD1 as a possible D gene (5 bases). The germline V gene has CDR1 SNHLY and CDR2 FYNNEI. Trimming took off 6 bases at V and 1 base at J, with 9 bases between the two ends. This CDR3 comprises 13 residues. The CDR3 region is CASRMTENTEAFF. CDR3 bases: TGTGCCAGCAGGATGACAGAGAACACTGAAGCTTTCTTT.

The chain is built from TRBV6-5 and TRBJ1-1; D is undetermined. The germline CDR1 and CDR2 sequences are MNHEY and SVGAGI. This CDR3 is built from 16 residues. The V end lost 2 bases, the J end lost 4 bases, and 17 bases lay between the germline ends. CDR3 in amino acids: CASSYKGGLSGTEAFF. In DNA form, the CDR3 reads TGTGCCAGCAGTTACAAGGGAGGCCTTTCGGGCACTGAAGCTTTCTTT.

This chain joins TRBV9 and TRBJ1-2; TRBD1 might be the D (6 bases). V was pared by 3 bases and J by 6 bases, with 15 bases between. The germline V gene encodes CDR1 SGDLS and CDR2 YYNGEE. The CDR3 totals 14 residues. The CDR3 bases are TGTGCCAGCAGCGCATCACAGGGAACTCATGGCTACACCTTC. Translating it yields CASSASQGTHGYTF.

As regards this clone: The sample carries other DNA sequences with the same CDR3. The chain couples TRBV2 to TRBJ2-3; TRBD2 matches 11 bases. This CDR3 has 15 residues. Germline values: CDR1 SNHLY, CDR2 FYNNEI. V was clipped by 5 bases and J by 2 bases; unmatched bases: 3. The CDR3 spells CASSPTSGDTDTQYF. The CDR3 bases are TGTGCCAGCAGTCCGACTAGCGGGGACACAGATACGCAGTATTTT.

About this clone itself: At one boundary the junction diverges from the germline segment, which might be a read error. The rearrangement links TRBV7-9 to TRBJ1-6; tentative D call: TRBD1 (6 bases). In germline, CDR1 is SEHNR, CDR2 FQNEAQ (reference sequence). The CDR3 is 16 residues long. The CDR3 loop reads CAGSPTDSSYNSPLHF. Here the CDR3 DNA reads TGTGCCGGCAGCCCCACGGACAGCTCCTATAATTCACCCCTCCACTTT.

Only a few counts were recorded for this clone. This chain connects TRBV7-9 to TRBJ2-5; 9 bases map to TRBD2. The germline CDR1 and CDR2 sequences are SEHNR and FQNEAQ (reference sequence). V was pared by 2 bases and J by 5 bases, with 12 bases of the junction left unmatched. This CDR3 is 17 amino acids long. The CDR3 DNA reads TGTGCCAGCAGCTTATTTCCGCTAGCGGGGCGGGTGGAGACCCAGTACTTC. Translation gives CASSLFPLAGRVETQYF.

The chain is built from TRBV5-1 and TRBJ1-3; D gene unclear. The germline V and J ends were trimmed by 0 bases and 0 bases, with 7 bases remaining between them. The CDR3 has 15 residues. Looked up from germline, CDR1 is SGHRS and CDR2 is YFSETQ. This CDR3 reads CASSLGPNSGNTIYF. The CDR3 bases are TGCGCCAGCAGCTTGGGGCCGAACTCTGGAAACACCATATATTTT. Supplemented by reference TRBV5-1 and TRBJ1-3, the full variable domain reads KAGVTQTPRYLIKTRGQQVTLSCSPISGHRSVSWYQQTPGQGLQFLFEYFSETQRNKGNFPGRFSGRQFSNSRSEMNVSTLELGDSALYLCASSLGPNSGNTIYFGEGSWLTVV.

V gene TRBV25-1 combines with J gene TRBJ2-1, with 9 positions matching TRBD1. Germline-derived CDR1 and CDR2 are MGHDK and SYGVNS. The CDR3 consists of 16 residues. With V trimmed by 8 bases and J by 8 bases, 16 bases remained unmatched. The CDR3, as DNA: TGTGCCAGCCCTGGGCTCGACAGGGGGATTAGCCATGAGCAGTTCTTC. Its protein is CASPGLDRGISHEQFF.